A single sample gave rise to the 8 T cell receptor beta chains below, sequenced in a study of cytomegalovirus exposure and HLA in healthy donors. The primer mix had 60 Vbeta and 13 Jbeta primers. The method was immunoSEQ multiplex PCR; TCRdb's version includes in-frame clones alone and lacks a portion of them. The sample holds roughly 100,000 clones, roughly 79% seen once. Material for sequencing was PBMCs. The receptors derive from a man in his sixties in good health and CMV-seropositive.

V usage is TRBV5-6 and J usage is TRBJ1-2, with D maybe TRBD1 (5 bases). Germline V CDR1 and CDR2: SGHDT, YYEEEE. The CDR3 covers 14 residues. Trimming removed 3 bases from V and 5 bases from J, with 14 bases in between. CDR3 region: CASSSDPGQYGYTF. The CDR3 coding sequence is TGTGCCAGCAGCTCGGATCCAGGGCAATATGGCTACACCTTC.

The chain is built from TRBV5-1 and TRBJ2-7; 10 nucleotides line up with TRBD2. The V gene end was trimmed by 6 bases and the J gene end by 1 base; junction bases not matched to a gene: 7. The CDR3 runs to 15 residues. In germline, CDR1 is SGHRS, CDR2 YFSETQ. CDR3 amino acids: CASTPTSGTSYEQYF. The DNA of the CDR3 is TGCGCCAGCACCCCAACTAGCGGGACTTCCTACGAGCAGTACTTC.

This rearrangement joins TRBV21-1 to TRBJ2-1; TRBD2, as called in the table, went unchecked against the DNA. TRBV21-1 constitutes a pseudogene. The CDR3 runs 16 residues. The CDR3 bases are TGTGCCAGCAGCAAAGCCCTCGCGGGGGGCCGGGGGAACGAGTTCTTC. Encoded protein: CASSKALAGGRGNEFF.

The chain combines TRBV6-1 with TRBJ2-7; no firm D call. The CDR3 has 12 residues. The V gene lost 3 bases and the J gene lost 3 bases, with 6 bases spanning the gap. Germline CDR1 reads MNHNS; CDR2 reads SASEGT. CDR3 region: CASSEAFYEQYF. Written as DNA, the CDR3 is TGTGCCAGCAGTGAGGCTTTCTACGAGCAGTACTTC.

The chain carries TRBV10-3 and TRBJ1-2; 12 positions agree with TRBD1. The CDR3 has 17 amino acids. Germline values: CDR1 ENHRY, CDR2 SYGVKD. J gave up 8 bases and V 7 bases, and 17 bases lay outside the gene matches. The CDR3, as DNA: TGTGCCATCACCCGGAGTGGGACAGGGGGCCCTCTCGGGGGCTACACCTTC. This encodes CAITRSGTGGPLGGYTF.

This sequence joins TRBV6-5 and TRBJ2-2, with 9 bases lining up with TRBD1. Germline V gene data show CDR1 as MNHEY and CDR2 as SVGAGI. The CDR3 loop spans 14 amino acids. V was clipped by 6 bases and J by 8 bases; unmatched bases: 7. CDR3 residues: CASSRDRASGELFF. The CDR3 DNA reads TGTGCCAGCAGCCGGGACAGGGCTTCTGGGGAGCTGTTTTTT.

CDR3 nucleotide sequence: TGTGCCAGCAGCTTAGATCAGGTCGGTGAGCCCCAGCATTTT. Encoded protein: CASSLDQVGEPQHF. This sequence joins TRBV11-2 and TRBJ1-5; D unclear. Per germline, CDR1 SGHAT and CDR2 FQNNGV. With 0 bases removed from V and 8 bases from J, the gap between germline ends came to 11 bases. The CDR3 is made up of 14 amino acids.

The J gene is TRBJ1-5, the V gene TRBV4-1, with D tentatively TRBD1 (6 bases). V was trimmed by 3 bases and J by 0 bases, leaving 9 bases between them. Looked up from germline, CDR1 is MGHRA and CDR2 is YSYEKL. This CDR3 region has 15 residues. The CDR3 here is CASSQWTDSNQPQHF. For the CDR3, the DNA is TGCGCCAGCAGCCAGTGGACAGATAGCAATCAGCCCCAGCATTTT.